Shown below are 23 T cell receptor beta chains from a single sample sequenced in a study of T-cell reconstitution after alpha-beta-depleted transplantation in children. Preparing the TCRbeta library involved the use of unique molecular identifiers. TCRdb processed the PCR reads anew with MiXCR; each CDR3 protein has one entry. This repertoire shows approximately 70,000 distinct CDR3 sequences, 4.9% found once; its top ten account for about 20%. The input for sequencing was PBMCs, mostly from graft donor cells, taken 180 days after TCRalphabeta/CD19-depleted stem cell transplant. The receptor source for this set is a boy in the first two years of life who had a stem cell transplant for acute myeloid leukemia, so the T cells may come from the graft donor.

This clonotype occurred many times. The genes are TRBV29-1 and TRBJ2-1; TRBD2 aligns across 14 bases. This CDR3 has 17 amino acids. V lost 6 bases, J lost 6 bases, and 13 bases stayed unmatched. From germline, CDR1 is SQVTM and CDR2 ANQGSEA. The chain's CDR3 is CSVLTSGGAWVSNEQFF. The CDR3 nucleotides read TGCAGCGTCCTGACTAGCGGGGGGGCCTGGGTGTCCAATGAGCAGTTCTTC.

This clonotype was detected many times. The chain links TRBV7-3 to TRBJ2-3, with a tentative D call TRBD1 (6 bases). The ends were cut back, 5 bases at V and 0 bases at J, with 9 bases in the middle. In germline, CDR1 is SGHTA, CDR2 FQGTGA. The CDR3 sequence is 14 residues long. Here the CDR3 reads CASSLDRSTDTQYF. In DNA, the CDR3 is TGTGCCAGCAGCCTTGACAGGAGCACAGATACGCAGTATTTT.

Regarding this clonotype: Since a much larger clone is just one base distant, this may be a read error. Given the absence of the conserved phenylalanine or tryptophan at the CDR3 end, a read error is likely. The chain has TRBV11-2 and TRBJ1-5; D is uncertain. The germline V gene has CDR1 SGHAT and CDR2 FQNNGV. CDR3 length: 13 residues. V was trimmed by 1 base and J by 8 bases, leaving 9 bases between them. DNA of the CDR3: TGTGCCAGCAGCTTAGGGCCTAGGGAGCCCCAGCATTGT. It encodes CASSLGPREPQHC.

This clonotype was detected many times. The genes are TRBV5-4 and TRBJ1-6; D remains ambiguous. CDR3 size: 12 residues. The V gene lost 3 bases and the J gene lost 2 bases, with 0 bases spanning the gap. Germline V gives CDR1 SGHNT, CDR2 YYREEE (reference sequence). CDR3 residues: CASSSYNSPLHF. CDR3 coding DNA: TGTGCCAGCAGCTCCTATAATTCACCCCTCCACTTT.

The sample holds a few counts of this clonotype. The rearrangement joins TRBV28 to TRBJ2-3, with TRBD1 matching 11 bases. This CDR3 contains 16 residues. CDR1 is MDHEN, CDR2 SYDVKM, per germline. Losses at the gene ends were 6 bases for V and 4 bases for J; bases not matched to a gene: 9. This CDR3 reads CASRTPGTGGADTQYF. In nucleotides, the CDR3 is TGTGCCAGCAGAACACCCGGGACAGGGGGGGCAGATACGCAGTATTTT.

This clonotype was found many times. The rearrangement links TRBV5-6 to TRBJ2-7; D might be TRBD1 or TRBD2, each matching 5 bases. This CDR3 is 14 amino acids long. V lost 2 bases and J lost 0, with 9 bases in between. Germline CDR1 SGHDT, CDR2 YYEEEE. The CDR3 region is CASSLPGTSYEQYV. In DNA, the CDR3 is TGTGCCAGCAGCTTACCGGGGACCTCCTACGAGCAGTACGTC.

This clonotype is labeled medium-sized (0.01 to 0.1%). This sequence joins TRBV24-1 and TRBJ2-1; TRBD2 agrees at 11 bases. V shed 2 bases, J shed 7 bases, and the junction held 9 bases outside the gene matches. Germline CDR1 is KGHDR and CDR2 is SFDVKD. The CDR3 totals 17 residues. The CDR3 reads CATSDSSGGSRENEQFF. The CDR3 region has the DNA TGTGCCACCAGTGATTCTAGCGGGGGGTCTAGAGAGAATGAGCAGTTCTTC.

Comments on this clonotype: Just one base apart from a much larger clone, this may be a read error. This chain connects TRBV11-2 to TRBJ2-7; 9 bases align to TRBD2. V lost 5 bases to trimming and J lost 1 base; unmatched junction nucleotides: 15. CDR3 length equals 18 residues. In germline, CDR1 is SGHAT, CDR2 FQNNGV. The CDR3 coding sequence is TGTGCCAGCAGCCCTGGCGGGGGGGTGGGGATTGGGTCCTACGAGCAGTACTTC. The encoded protein is CASSPGGGVGIGSYEQYF.

Ten or more counts support this clonotype. J is TRBJ1-1 and V is TRBV6-5, with D perhaps matching TRBD1 (5 bases). V was cut by 0 bases and J by 1 base, with 9 bases left in between. The V gene's germline CDR1 is MNHEY and CDR2 SVGAGI. CDR3 size: 15 residues. DNA of the CDR3: TGTGCCAGCAGTTACTCTGTGGGACCGAACACTGAAGCTTTCTTT. It encodes CASSYSVGPNTEAFF.

This clonotype is medium-sized (0.01 to 0.1%). The rearrangement joins TRBV5-5 to TRBJ2-3, with D unclear. The CDR3 spans 14 residues. The V end was cut by 4 bases, the J end by 1 base, with 10 bases between. From germline, CDR1 is SGHKS and CDR2 YYEKEE (reference sequence). The CDR3, as DNA: TGTGCCAGCAGCCCTCGTTCAGGCACAGATACGCAGTATTTT. It codes for CASSPRSGTDTQYF.

Many counts were recorded for this clonotype. The chain recombines TRBV6-5 with TRBJ2-3; 8 bases align to TRBD2. Losses at the gene ends were 2 bases for V and 5 bases for J; bases not matched to a gene: 9. This CDR3 contains 16 residues. Germline V lookup: CDR1 MNHEY, CDR2 SVGAGI. The CDR3 nucleotides are TGTGCCAGCAGTTACCATACAGCGGGGGAGGGAGATACGCAGTATTTT. This gives the protein CASSYHTAGEGDTQYF.

There are many counts of this clonotype. V gene TRBV19 combines with J gene TRBJ1-5; D gene ambiguous. Germline values: CDR1 LNHDA, CDR2 SQIVND (reference sequence). The CDR3 is made up of 14 amino acids. Trimming took off 3 bases at V and 0 bases at J, with 6 bases between the two ends. The CDR3 region has the DNA TGTGCCAGTAGTATTGGGATTAGCAATCAGCCCCAGCATTTT. Its protein product is CASSIGISNQPQHF.

This clonotype was seen repeatedly, ten times or more. The chain is built from TRBV4-1 and TRBJ2-3; no firm D call. V lost 4 bases and J lost 2, with 19 bases in between. Germline assignment: CDR1 MGHRA and CDR2 YSYEKL. There are 17 residues in the CDR3. The CDR3 spells CASSPLPTFRTTDTQYF. CDR3 in DNA: TGCGCCAGCAGCCCCCTACCTACCTTCAGGACCACAGATACGCAGTATTTT.

This clonotype has at least ten counts. The chain employs TRBV28 and TRBJ1-2; TRBD1 is a possible D gene (5 bases). The CDR3 covers 13 residues. Per germline, CDR1 MDHEN and CDR2 SYDVKM. V was shortened by 4 bases and J by 5 bases, with 11 bases between the two germline ends. CDR3 DNA sequence: TGTGCCAGCAGTTCGGCAGGGATTTATGGCTACACCTTC. This gives the protein CASSSAGIYGYTF.

In its sample, this clonotype was seen a few times. The chain links TRBV21-1 to TRBJ2-2. TRBV21-1 corresponds to a pseudogene. The CDR3 is 14 amino acids. The CDR3 DNA reads TGTGCCAGCAGCAAAGCTATCAGGACCGGGGAGCTGTTTTTT. Protein: CASSKAIRTGELFF.

This clonotype was counted ten times or more. The chain couples TRBV20-1 to TRBJ1-2, with D possibly TRBD1 on 6 matching bases. V was pared by 5 bases and J by 4 bases, with 17 bases between. Germline V lookup: CDR1 DFQATT, CDR2 SNEGSKA (reference sequence). This CDR3 has 14 residues. The CDR3 region is CSAPTPGTTYGYTF. CDR3 coding DNA: TGCAGTGCTCCTACCCCCGGGACAACCTATGGCTACACCTTC.

This clonotype was detected ten times or more. The chain employs TRBV4-3 and TRBJ2-3; D is tentatively TRBD1 or TRBD2 (5 bases each). The CDR3 covers 14 residues. The ends were cut back, 3 bases at V and 9 bases at J, with 16 bases in the middle. Per germline, CDR1 LGHNA and CDR2 YSLEER. As DNA, the CDR3 is TGCGCCAGCAGCCAGTACATAGGGACGCCAACGCAGTATTTT. Its translation is CASSQYIGTPTQYF.

This clonotype has ten or more counts. A read error may produce the germline difference seen at one junction end. The chain combines TRBV6-1 with TRBJ1-4; TRBD1 is a possible D gene (6 bases). The CDR3 loop spans 17 amino acids. CDR1 is MNHNS, CDR2 SASEGT, per germline. CDR3: CASIEFQRRQVNEKLFF. Here the CDR3 DNA reads TGTGCCAGCATTGAATTTCAGAGGAGACAGGTCAATGAAAAACTGTTTTTT.

This clonotype was seen at least ten times. This chain connects TRBV12-3 or TRBV12-4 to TRBJ2-3; perhaps TRBD1 as D (5 bases). CDR3 length: 14 amino acids. V was shortened by 3 bases and J by 0 bases, with 7 bases between the two germline ends. The CDR3 DNA follows: TGTGCCAGCAGTTTCAGGGAAAGCACAGATACGCAGTATTTT. It is translated as CASSFRESTDTQYF.

This clonotype came up many times. The chain uses TRBV5-1 and TRBJ2-1; the match to TRBD1 covers 7 bases. From germline, CDR1 is SGHRS and CDR2 YFSETQ. The trim removed 9 bases at V and 3 bases at J, leaving 6 bases unmatched. This CDR3 comprises 13 residues. The DNA for the CDR3 is TGCGCCACCCAGGGACAGAACTACAATGAGCAGTTCTTC. Protein sequence: CATQGQNYNEQFF.

This clonotype was seen repeatedly, ten times or more. CDR3 protein: CASSLRRKGTAGELFF. CDR3 DNA: TGTGCCAGCAGCTTACGTCGTAAGGGAACGGCCGGGGAGCTGTTTTTT. The genes are TRBV7-6 and TRBJ2-2; D gene unclear. Germline V lookup: CDR1 SGHVS, CDR2 FNYEAQ. V lost 2 bases to trimming and J lost 6 bases, with 16 bases between them. CDR3 length: 16 amino acids.

This clonotype was recorded many times. The chain joins TRBV4-2 to TRBJ1-4; D is undetermined. The CDR3 totals 19 residues. Germline V gene sequence: CDR1 LGHNA, CDR2 YNFKEQ. Trimming took 0 bases from V and 3 from J, leaving 20 bases between them. CDR3 sequence: CASSQDNSQWRVANEKLFF. As DNA, the CDR3 is TGTGCCAGCAGCCAAGATAACTCTCAATGGCGCGTTGCTAATGAAAAACTGTTTTTT.

This clonotype was recorded at least ten times. J is TRBJ2-7 and V is TRBV15; TRBD1 matches at 7 bases. J was trimmed by 3 bases and V by 0 bases; bases with no gene match: 14. Germline V gives CDR1 LNHNV, CDR2 YYDKDF (reference sequence). The CDR3 sequence is 18 residues long. CDR3 nucleotide sequence: TGTGCCACCAGCAGAGATTGGCCCGACAGGGCCCCCTTCTACGAGCAGTACTTC. Translating gives CATSRDWPDRAPFYEQYF.